This TCR beta chain stems from a study of control samples from healthy donors and cancer patients (dated by TCRdb to the early 2020s). This clone was seen only once. Its antigen target is currently unknown. Within one base of it there is no much larger clone, and no base qualities were kept. V is cut back by 5 bases and J by 7 bases, with 14 bases in the junction unmatched. Taken from cysteine to phenylalanine, the CDR3 has 16 residues. Of the read, only the CDR3 DNA is kept; its 48 bases are in frame from base 1. From the germline V gene, CDR1 is MNHEY and CDR2 is SVGEGT. Library preparation was by the immunoSEQ multiplex PCR assay. The source is immuneACCESS, and TCRdb retained only in-frame sequences with V and J called. Part of the clones is not carried over; for the studies checked, unresolved V genes explain less than half of this, and the remainder is unexplained. The sample yields some 96,000 clones; roughly 87% were counted once. The ten largest make up over 15% of the sample.

The chain employs TRBV6-2 or TRBV6-3 and TRBJ2-5; TRBD2 lines up with 9 middle nucleotides. The sequence came from a woman aged 50 to 65 in good health. Sequenced sample: blood. The DNA sequence follows: TGTGCCAGCAGTCCACGAGGGCGGGAGGGCCTCGGGACCCAGTACTTC. Its protein is CASSPRGREGLGTQYF.